The 30 T cell receptor beta chains below all came from one sample that was sequenced in a study of sequential checkpoint blockade in melanoma. Generated by immunoSEQ multiplex PCR, the TCRdb table keeps only in-frame clones and is missing some. The sample consists of 15,000 to 20,000 clones, 67% of them appearing once. The treatment is: randomized to nivolumab then ipilimumab (arm A) or the reverse (arm B). Here the sequenced sample was CD8+ T cells sorted from blood (inferred from file names), taken from a patient given nivolumab and ipilimumab in sequence. The receptors derive from a human donor with melanoma.

This rearrangement joins TRBV7-9 to TRBJ2-7, with a weak D call TRBD1 (5 bases). V lost 0 bases and J lost 2, with 8 bases in between. The CDR3 is 14 amino acids. Germline V gene data show CDR1 as SEHNR and CDR2 as FQNEAQ (reference sequence). The CDR3 loop is CASSLAMTAYEQYF. The CDR3 DNA sequence: TGTGCCAGCAGCTTAGCTATGACAGCCTACGAGCAGTACTTC.

The V gene is TRBV13, the J gene TRBJ1-2; 9 bases fit TRBD1. Trimming took 5 bases from V and 7 from J; bases not matched to a gene: 8. Per the germline V gene, CDR1 is PRHDT and CDR2 is FYEKMQ (reference sequence). CDR3 length: 14 residues. The DNA for the CDR3 is TGTGCCAGCAGCCCGGGACAGGGAGTCGGTGGCTACACCTTC. This gives the protein CASSPGQGVGGYTF. The full variable domain, with the rest looked up from reference TRBV13 and TRBJ1-2, is AAGVIQSPRHLIKEKRETATLKCYPIPRHDTVYWYQQGPGQDPQFLISFYEKMQSDKGSIPDRFSAQQFSDYHSELNMSSLELGDSALYFCASSPGQGVGGYTFGSGTRLTVV.

The V call is TRBV5-1, the J call TRBJ2-3, with D tentatively TRBD2 (5 bases). Trimming shortened V by 4 bases and J by 2 bases, and 14 bases separated the two germline ends. CDR1 SGHRS and CDR2 YFSETQ come from the germline V gene. The CDR3 length is 15 residues. CDR3 region: CASSPEGFLTDTQYF. The CDR3 bases are TGCGCCAGCAGCCCAGAGGGATTCCTCACAGATACGCAGTATTTT.

This clone counts as medium-sized. V usage is TRBV5-6 and J usage is TRBJ2-5; 7 bases line up with TRBD1. CDR3 size: 13 residues. After removal of 3 bases from V and 2 bases from J, the junction contained 1 base not matched to a gene. Germline loops: CDR1 SGHDT, CDR2 YYEEEE. CDR3 DNA: TGTGCCAGCAGCTGGACAGGACAAGAGACCCAGTACTTC. Translation gives CASSWTGQETQYF.

The chain is built from TRBV7-9 and TRBJ2-5; 7 nucleotides match TRBD1. TRBJ2-7 matches the DNA end more closely, so the J call is doubtful. CDR1 and CDR2 from the germline V gene are SEHNR and FQNEAQ (reference sequence). This CDR3 has 13 residues. This CDR3 is CASSSYRGHEQYF. In DNA, the CDR3 is TGTGCCAGCAGCTCTTACAGGGGTCACGAGCAGTACTTC.

This sequence joins TRBV27 and TRBJ2-5; possibly TRBD2 for D (6 bases). This CDR3 has 14 amino acids. The germline gives CDR1 MNHEY, CDR2 SMNVEV (reference sequence). Trimming removed 2 bases from V and 2 bases from J, with 9 bases in between. CDR3 bases: TGTGCCAGCAGTTTACTCGGGGGTCAAGAGACCCAGTACTTC. It specifies CASSLLGGQETQYF.

The CDR3 DNA sequence: TGTGCCAGCAGCTTGGGCGTCGCCTACGAGCAGTACGTC. Amino acid sequence: CASSLGVAYEQYV. This chain connects TRBV7-9 to TRBJ2-7; D gene unclear. There are 13 residues in the CDR3. Trimming stripped 3 bases from V and 2 bases from J, with 8 bases between. CDR1 is SEHNR and CDR2 is FQNEAQ in the germline V gene (reference sequence).

This clone was seen once. J is TRBJ2-5 and V is TRBV7-2; D perhaps matches TRBD1 (6 bases). CDR3 length: 18 residues. Germline values: CDR1 SGHTA, CDR2 FQGNSA. V was cut by 6 bases and J by 2 bases, with 25 bases left in between. This CDR3 reads CASRPPVWINRAQETQYF. CDR3 nucleotide sequence: TGTGCCAGCAGACCCCCGGTGTGGATAAACAGGGCACAAGAGACCCAGTACTTC.

The chain links TRBV29-1 to TRBJ2-5; 11 bases align to TRBD2. The CDR3 sequence is 14 residues long. Per germline, CDR1 SQVTM and CDR2 ANQGSEA. Germline trimming cut 7 bases from V and 2 bases from J; bases unmatched to any gene: 6. CDR3 DNA sequence: TGCAGCGCCGCGGGACTAGCGGCACAAGAGACCCAGTACTTC. Its translation: CSAAGLAAQETQYF.

Concerning this clone itself: The junction and the germline gene differ at one end; a read error may be behind it. This sequence joins TRBV5-4 and TRBJ2-4; 8 bases fit TRBD1. Germline V gene sequence: CDR1 SGHNT, CDR2 YYREEE (reference sequence). This CDR3 comprises 15 residues. In nucleotides, the CDR3 is TGCGCCAGCAGCCAAGGACAGGGCGAAGGAAACATTCAGTACTTC. This encodes CASSQGQGEGNIQYF.

This clone was counted only a few times. J is TRBJ1-1 and V is TRBV5-1, with TRBD1 as a possible D gene (6 bases). Trimming shortened V by 4 bases and J by 0 bases, and 16 bases separated the two germline ends. Germline V lookup: CDR1 SGHRS, CDR2 YFSETQ. This CDR3 spans 16 amino acids. The CDR3 DNA sequence: TGCGCCAGCAGCATCCCTTCGGACAGTTTGAACACTGAAGCTTTCTTT. Its translation is CASSIPSDSLNTEAFF.

The gene calls are TRBV7-8 and TRBJ2-5, with 9 bases fitting TRBD2. CDR1 and CDR2 (germline): SGHVS, FQNEAQ. Trimming removed 1 base from V and 5 bases from J; junction bases left unmatched: 17. The CDR3 consists of 19 residues. Here the CDR3 DNA reads TGTGCCAGCAGCTTAGACTTCCGTGTGAGCGGGGGGTGGGAGGAGACCCAGTACTTC. Its protein is CASSLDFRVSGGWEETQYF.

V usage is TRBV10-3 and J usage is TRBJ1-5; possibly TRBD1 for D (5 bases). V lost 0 bases, J lost 5 bases, and 8 bases lay in between. This CDR3 has 14 amino acids. Germline V gives CDR1 ENHRY, CDR2 SYGVKD. This CDR3 is CAISESWGDQPQHF. The CDR3 nucleotides read TGTGCCATCAGTGAGTCTTGGGGGGATCAGCCCCAGCATTTT.

A few counts support this clone. A single base is all that separates this from a far larger clone, so a read error is likely. The CDR3 region is CASSSRTGGRPGELFF. DNA for the CDR3: TGTGCCAGCAGCTCACGGACAGGGGGACGCCCCGGGGAGCTGTTTTTT. The chain recombines TRBV7-8 with TRBJ2-2; 10 bases match TRBD1. The germline CDR1 and CDR2 sequences are SGHVS and FQNEAQ. Trimming removed 4 bases from V and 6 bases from J; junction bases left unmatched: 8. This CDR3 is 16 amino acids long.

The chain combines TRBV9 with TRBJ1-2; 9 bases agree with TRBD1. With 3 bases clipped from V and 2 bases from J, the junction kept 5 bases outside the gene matches. This CDR3 contains 15 residues. Germline CDR1 is SGDLS and CDR2 is YYNGEE. CDR3 coding DNA: TGTGCCAGCAGCGACTGGACAGGGGACAACTATGGCTACACCTTC. Its translation: CASSDWTGDNYGYTF.

V gene TRBV7-5 combines with J gene TRBJ1-1. TRBV7-5 is deemed a pseudogene. This CDR3 is 13 amino acids long. The CDR3 loop is CARSSTPGTEAFF. As DNA, the CDR3 is TGTGCCAGAAGCTCCACGCCGGGGACTGAAGCTTTCTTT.

The sample holds a few counts of this clone. The chain joins TRBV18 to TRBJ2-1; tentatively, D is TRBD2 (5 bases). Deletions cut 3 bases from V and 8 bases from J, with 5 bases between. This CDR3 comprises 11 residues. Germline lookup yields CDR1 KGHSH and CDR2 LQKENI. CDR3 nucleotides: TGTGCCAGCTCACCGGACTATGAGCAGTTCTTC. The encoded protein is CASSPDYEQFF.

The chain joins TRBV2 to TRBJ2-7; possibly TRBD1 for D (6 bases). Germline assignment: CDR1 SNHLY and CDR2 FYNNEI. The CDR3 loop spans 13 amino acids. The V end was cut by 6 bases, the J end by 2 bases, with 11 bases between. Here the CDR3 DNA reads TGTGCCAGCAGACCAGGGGAGCCCTACGAGCAGTACGTC. Its protein product is CASRPGEPYEQYV.

This chain uses TRBV15 with TRBJ2-7, with D perhaps matching TRBD2 (6 bases). Germline-derived CDR1 and CDR2 are LNHNV and YYDKDF (reference sequence). This CDR3 is built from 13 residues. Trimming left V 6 bases short and J 6 bases short, with 15 bases between. As DNA, the CDR3 is TGTGCCACCAGTGTCGGGGGTGGCGGCGAGCAGTACGTC. Translated, it gives CATSVGGGGEQYV.

This clone appeared many times. This sequence joins TRBV6-1 and TRBJ1-1; 7 bases fit TRBD1. The CDR3 length is 15 residues. Germline values: CDR1 MNHNS, CDR2 SASEGT. The trim removed 1 base at V and 2 bases at J, leaving 4 bases unmatched. The CDR3 nucleotides are TGTGCCAGCAGTGAAGATGGGACAGTAAACACTGAAGCTTTCTTT. Protein product: CASSEDGTVNTEAFF.

CDR3: CASMPKPLGTQPQHF. The CDR3, as DNA: TGTGCCAGCATGCCCAAACCCCTAGGAACTCAGCCCCAGCATTTT. The chain recombines TRBV6-6 with TRBJ1-5; D is unresolved. Germline loops: CDR1 MNHNY, CDR2 SVGAGI (reference sequence). CDR3 length: 15 amino acids. Between the trimmed V and J ends, which lost 7 bases and 6 bases, there was a span of 19 bases.

This chain joins TRBV5-6 and TRBJ1-2; the match to TRBD1 covers 9 bases. Germline values: CDR1 SGHDT, CDR2 YYEEEE. The CDR3 is made up of 14 amino acids. V dropped 3 bases and J dropped 4; count of bases not matched to a gene: 4. CDR3 DNA: TGTGCCAGCAGCTCCGGGACAGGGACCTATGGCTACACCTTC. Its translation is CASSSGTGTYGYTF.

This sequence joins TRBV4-1 and TRBJ1-1; D is possibly TRBD1 (5 bases). Germline V gene data show CDR1 as MGHRA and CDR2 as YSYEKL. The CDR3 is 15 residues long. V gave up 1 base and J gave up 6 bases, with 15 bases separating them. The CDR3 reads CASSQVLGPEAEAFF. In nucleotides, the CDR3 is TGCGCCAGCAGCCAAGTTTTGGGGCCTGAAGCTGAAGCTTTCTTT.

The CDR3 here is CASSLAAGRYEQYV. The CDR3 DNA is TGTGCCAGCAGCTTAGCGGCAGGGCGCTACGAGCAGTACGTC. This chain links TRBV7-2 with TRBJ2-7; tentative D call: TRBD1 (5 bases). Germline V CDR1 and CDR2: SGHTA, FQGNSA. The ends were cut back, 0 bases at V and 3 bases at J, with 9 bases in the middle. CDR3 length: 14 amino acids.

This chain joins TRBV5-6 and TRBJ1-1; no definite D call. Trimming stripped 0 bases from V and 4 bases from J, with 10 bases between. CDR3 length equals 14 residues. The germline V gene has CDR1 SGHDT and CDR2 YYEEEE. The CDR3 loop reads CASSLAGSSTEAFF. The CDR3 DNA follows: TGTGCCAGCAGCTTGGCCGGTAGCAGCACTGAAGCTTTCTTT.

The gene calls are TRBV6-5 and TRBJ2-2, with D maybe TRBD1 (6 bases). Germline CDR1 is MNHEY and CDR2 is SVGAGI. Between the trimmed V and J ends, which lost 0 bases and 7 bases, there was a span of 9 bases. The CDR3 sequence is 14 residues long. The CDR3, as DNA: TGTGCCAGCAGTTACTCGTCAGGGGTCGGGGAGCTGTTTTTT. It specifies CASSYSSGVGELFF.

The rearrangement joins TRBV2 to TRBJ2-7; D is unresolved. Deletions cut 11 bases from V and 4 bases from J, with 9 bases between. Germline V gives CDR1 SNHLY, CDR2 FYNNEI. There are 10 residues in the CDR3. The DNA for the CDR3 is TGTGCCGCGGAGACTTACGAGCAGTACGTC. Amino acid sequence: CAAETYEQYV.

The rearrangement links TRBV6-6 to TRBJ2-7; TRBD1 agrees at 7 bases. This CDR3 has 13 amino acids. Germline assignment: CDR1 MNHNY and CDR2 SVGAGI (reference sequence). V gave up 5 bases and J gave up 5 bases; unmatched junction bases: 6. Here the CDR3 DNA reads TGTGCCAGCAGTAGAGACAGGGTGAACGAGCAGTACGTC. It codes for CASSRDRVNEQYV.

This chain links TRBV5-1 with TRBJ2-3, with 9 nucleotides matching TRBD2. Trimming removed 2 bases from V and 3 bases from J; junction bases left unmatched: 4. The germline gives CDR1 SGHRS, CDR2 YFSETQ. CDR3 length: 15 amino acids. The CDR3 is CASSFGGGVTDTQYF. DNA for the CDR3: TGCGCCAGCAGCTTTGGCGGGGGGGTAACAGATACGCAGTATTTT.

This chain connects TRBV5-6 to TRBJ2-7; D unclear. Trimming removed 3 bases at V and 6 bases at J, with 13 bases between. CDR1 SGHDT and CDR2 YYEEEE come from the germline V gene. This CDR3 region has 13 residues. The CDR3 spells CASSSGTNSEQYF. The DNA of the CDR3 is TGTGCCAGCAGCTCGGGTACAAACTCCGAGCAGTACTTC. Variable domain in full (rest from reference TRBV5-6 and TRBJ2-7): DAGVTQSPTHLIKTRGQQVTLRCSPKSGHDTVSWYQQALGQGPQFIFQYYEEEERQRGNFPDRFSGHQFPNYSSELNVNALLLGDSALYLCASSSGTNSEQYFGPGTRLTVT.